This T cell receptor (beta chain) was sequenced in a study of tumor and adjacent non-tumor tissue in lung cancer. There are 17 residues in the CDR3. V lost 7 bases, J lost 0 bases, and 18 bases lay in between. Germline V gene sequence: CDR1 MNHEY, CDR2 SVGAGI. The template was RNA from unsorted bulk tissue. The normal lung tissue was taken more than 3 cm from the tumor edge. Remarks on this clonotype: A much bigger clone sits one base away, suggesting this may be a read error. Lacking the conserved final phenylalanine or tryptophan, this CDR3 likely reflects a read error.

A modified ARM-PCR protocol with three rounds of nested PCR amplified TCRbeta. Each CDR3 protein gets one entry after TCRdb re-called the multiplex PCR reads with MiXCR. The sample shows approximately 120,000 distinct CDR3 sequences, 50% to 70% of them seen only once. J is TRBJ1-4 and V is TRBV6-5; a weak D match, TRBD1 (6 bases). Sequenced: distant non-tumor lung tissue. This TCR was recovered from a man aged 55 to 69 with non-small cell lung cancer. DNA for the CDR3: TGTGCCAGCAAAAATACGGGACACGGCGCAACTAATGAAAAACTGTTTTTA. Encoded protein: CASKNTGHGATNEKLFL.